A single TCR beta chain is shown here with its context. Antigen specificity is unknown. CD4+ cells yielded CD45RA+ naive and CD45RA-negative memory subsets. Clones were sequenced by immunoSEQ multiplex PCR, and TCRdb holds only the in-frame ones, with some missing. The data show roughly 1,500,000 clones, around 98.5% seen once. This entry comes from a study of shared clonotypes between healthy human individuals. Overall study results and limits: Since donors were few, the genetic and exposure-history diversity represented was limited. Clonotypes which were not shared had lower generation probabilities than clonotypes that all four donors shared.

CDR3 length: 13 amino acids. V shed 8 bases, J shed 0 bases, and the junction held 1 base outside the gene matches. Germline CDR1 and CDR2: WNHNN and SYGVQD (reference sequence). This sequence joins TRBV10-1 and TRBJ2-7, with TRBD2 identical over 10 bases. The clonotype was recovered from a man in his thirties or forties in good health. Sequenced input: naive CD4+ T cells sorted from blood. Stated subset: CD45RA+ positively selected. The CDR3 spells CASLAGASYEQYF. In DNA, the CDR3 is TGCGCCAGCCTAGCGGGAGCCTCCTACGAGCAGTACTTC.